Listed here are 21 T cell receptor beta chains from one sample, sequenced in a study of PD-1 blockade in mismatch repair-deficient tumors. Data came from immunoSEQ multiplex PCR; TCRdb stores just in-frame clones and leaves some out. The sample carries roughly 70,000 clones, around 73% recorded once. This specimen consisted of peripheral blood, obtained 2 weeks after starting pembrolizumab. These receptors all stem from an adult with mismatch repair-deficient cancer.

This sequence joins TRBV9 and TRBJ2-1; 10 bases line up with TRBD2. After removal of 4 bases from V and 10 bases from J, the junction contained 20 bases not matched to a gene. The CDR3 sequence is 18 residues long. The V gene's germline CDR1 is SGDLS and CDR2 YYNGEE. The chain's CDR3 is CASSPYQRTSGGGDEQFF. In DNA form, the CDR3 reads TGTGCCAGCAGCCCATACCAAAGGACTAGCGGAGGCGGTGACGAGCAGTTCTTC. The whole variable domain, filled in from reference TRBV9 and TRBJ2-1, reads DSGVTQTPKHLITATGQRVTLRCSPRSGDLSVYWYQQSLDQGLQFLIQYYNGEERAKGNILERFSAQQFPDLHSELNLSSLELGDSALYFCASSPYQRTSGGGDEQFFGPGTRLTVL.

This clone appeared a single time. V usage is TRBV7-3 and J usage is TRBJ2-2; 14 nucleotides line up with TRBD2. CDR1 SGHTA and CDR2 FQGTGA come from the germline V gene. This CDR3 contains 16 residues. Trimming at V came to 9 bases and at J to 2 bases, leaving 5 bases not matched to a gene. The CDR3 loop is CASGLAGGYNTGELFF. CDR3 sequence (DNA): TGTGCCAGTGGACTAGCGGGAGGCTACAACACCGGGGAGCTGTTTTTT.

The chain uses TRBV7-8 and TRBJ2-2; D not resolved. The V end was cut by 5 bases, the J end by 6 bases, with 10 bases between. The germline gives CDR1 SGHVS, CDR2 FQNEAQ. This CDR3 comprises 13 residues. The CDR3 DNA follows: TGTGCCAGCAGCCTGAAGGAGTCCGGGGAGCTGTTTTTT. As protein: CASSLKESGELFF.

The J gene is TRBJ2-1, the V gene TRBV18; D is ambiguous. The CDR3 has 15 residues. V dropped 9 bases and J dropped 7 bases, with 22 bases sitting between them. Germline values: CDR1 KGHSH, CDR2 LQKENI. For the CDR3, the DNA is TGTGCCAGTCGAGAGAAAAGGGTTTCGAATAATGAGCAGTTCTTC. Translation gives CASREKRVSNNEQFF.

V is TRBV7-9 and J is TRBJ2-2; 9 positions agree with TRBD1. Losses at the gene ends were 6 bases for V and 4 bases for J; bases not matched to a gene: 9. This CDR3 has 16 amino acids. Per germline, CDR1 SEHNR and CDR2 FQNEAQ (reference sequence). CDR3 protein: CASSYRDRDPTGELFF. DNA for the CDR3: TGTGCCAGCAGTTATCGGGACAGGGATCCCACCGGGGAGCTGTTTTTT. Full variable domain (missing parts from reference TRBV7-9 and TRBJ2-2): DTGVSQNPRHKITKRGQNVTFRCDPISEHNRLYWYRQTLGQGPEFLTYFQNEAQLEKSRLLSDRFSAERPKGSFSTLEIQRTEQGDSAMYLCASSYRDRDPTGELFFGEGSRLTVL.

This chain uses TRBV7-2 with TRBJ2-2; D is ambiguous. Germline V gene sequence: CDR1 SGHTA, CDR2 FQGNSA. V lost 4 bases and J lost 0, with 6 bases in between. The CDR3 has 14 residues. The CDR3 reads CASSSRTNTGELFF. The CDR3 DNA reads TGTGCCAGCAGCTCTCGAACGAACACCGGGGAGCTGTTTTTT. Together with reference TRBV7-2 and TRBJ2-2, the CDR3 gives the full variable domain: GAGVSQSPSNKVTEKGKDVELRCDPISGHTALYWYRQSLGQGLEFLIYFQGNSAPDKSGLPSDRFSAERTGGSVSTLTIQRTQQEDSAVYLCASSSRTNTGELFFGEGSRLTVL.

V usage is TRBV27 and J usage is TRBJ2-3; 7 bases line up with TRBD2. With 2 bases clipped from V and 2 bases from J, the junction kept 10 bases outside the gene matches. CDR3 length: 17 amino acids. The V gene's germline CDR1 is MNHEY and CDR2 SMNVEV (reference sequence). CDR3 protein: CASSLLAARSLTDTQYF. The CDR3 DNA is TGTGCCAGCAGTTTACTAGCGGCCCGTTCTCTCACAGATACGCAGTATTTT.

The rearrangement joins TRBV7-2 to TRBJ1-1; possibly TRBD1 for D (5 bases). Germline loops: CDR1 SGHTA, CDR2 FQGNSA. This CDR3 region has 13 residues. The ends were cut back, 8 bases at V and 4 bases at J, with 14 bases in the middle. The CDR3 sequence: CASARRRATEAFF. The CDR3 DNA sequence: TGTGCCAGCGCCAGGCGCAGGGCCACTGAAGCTTTCTTT.

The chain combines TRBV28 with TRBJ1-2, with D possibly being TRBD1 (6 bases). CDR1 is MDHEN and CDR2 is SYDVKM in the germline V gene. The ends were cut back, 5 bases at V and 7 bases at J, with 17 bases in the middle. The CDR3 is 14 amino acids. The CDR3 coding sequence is TGTGCCAGCAGTCCGGGACACAGGGAGCGTGGCTACACCTTC. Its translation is CASSPGHRERGYTF.

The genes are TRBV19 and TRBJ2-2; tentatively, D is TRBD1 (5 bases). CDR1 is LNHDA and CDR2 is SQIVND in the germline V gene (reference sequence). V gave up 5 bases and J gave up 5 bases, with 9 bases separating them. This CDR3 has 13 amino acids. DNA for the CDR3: TGTGCCAGTAGTCCGTCAGGGACCGGGGAGCTGTTTTTT. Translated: CASSPSGTGELFF.

This CDR3 is CASSLVGETQYF. CDR3 DNA sequence: TGCGCCAGCAGCTTGGTAGGGGAGACCCAGTACTTC. This chain joins TRBV5-1 and TRBJ2-5; D uncertain. There are 12 residues in the CDR3. V dropped 0 bases and J dropped 5 bases, with 5 bases sitting between them. Germline V gene data show CDR1 as SGHRS and CDR2 as YFSETQ.

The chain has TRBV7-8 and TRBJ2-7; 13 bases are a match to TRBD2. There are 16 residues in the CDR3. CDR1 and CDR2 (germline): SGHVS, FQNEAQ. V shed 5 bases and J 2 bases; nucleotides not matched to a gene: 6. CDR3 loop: CASSLSGTSGTYEQYF. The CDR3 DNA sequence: TGTGCCAGCAGCCTATCCGGGACTAGCGGGACCTACGAGCAGTACTTC.

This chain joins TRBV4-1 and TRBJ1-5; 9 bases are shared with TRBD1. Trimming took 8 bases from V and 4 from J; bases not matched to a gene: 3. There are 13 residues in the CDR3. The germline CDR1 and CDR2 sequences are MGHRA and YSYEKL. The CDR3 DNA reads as TGCGCCAGCTCGGGACAGGGTAATCAGCCCCAGCATTTT. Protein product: CASSGQGNQPQHF.

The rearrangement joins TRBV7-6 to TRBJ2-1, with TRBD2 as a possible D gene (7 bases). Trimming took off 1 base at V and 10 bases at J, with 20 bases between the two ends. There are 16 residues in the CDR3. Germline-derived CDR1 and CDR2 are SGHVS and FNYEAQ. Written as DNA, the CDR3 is TGTGCCAGCAGCTTAGAGGGGGGAGCCCCGCGGGGGGAGCAGTTCTTC. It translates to CASSLEGGAPRGEQFF.

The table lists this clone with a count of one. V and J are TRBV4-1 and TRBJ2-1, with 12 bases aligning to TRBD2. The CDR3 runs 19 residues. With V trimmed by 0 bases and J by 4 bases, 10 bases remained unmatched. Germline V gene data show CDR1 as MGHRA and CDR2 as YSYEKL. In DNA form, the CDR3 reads TGCGCCAGCAGCCAAGATGGGTATACTAGCGGGAGGTCTTACAATGAGCAGTTCTTC. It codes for CASSQDGYTSGRSYNEQFF.

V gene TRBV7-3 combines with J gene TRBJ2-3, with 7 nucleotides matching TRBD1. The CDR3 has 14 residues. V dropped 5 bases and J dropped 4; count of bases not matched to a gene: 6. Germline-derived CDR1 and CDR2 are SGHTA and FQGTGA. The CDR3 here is CASSTDRAADTQYF. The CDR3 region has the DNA TGTGCCAGCAGCACCGACAGGGCGGCAGATACGCAGTATTTT.

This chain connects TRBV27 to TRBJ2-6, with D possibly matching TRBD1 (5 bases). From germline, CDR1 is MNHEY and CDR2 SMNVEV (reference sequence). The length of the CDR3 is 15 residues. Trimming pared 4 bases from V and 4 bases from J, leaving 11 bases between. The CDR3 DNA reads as TGTGCCAGCAGTTACCAGGGAAGCGGGGCCAACGTCCTGACTTTC. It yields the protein CASSYQGSGANVLTF.

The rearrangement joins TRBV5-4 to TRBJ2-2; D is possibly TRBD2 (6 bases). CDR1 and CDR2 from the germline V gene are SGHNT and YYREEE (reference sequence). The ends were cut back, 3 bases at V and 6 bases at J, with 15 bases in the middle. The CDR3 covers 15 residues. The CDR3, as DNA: TGTGCCAGCAGCTCCGGGGGAAGGAGGGCCGGGGAGCTGTTTTTT. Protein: CASSSGGRRAGELFF.

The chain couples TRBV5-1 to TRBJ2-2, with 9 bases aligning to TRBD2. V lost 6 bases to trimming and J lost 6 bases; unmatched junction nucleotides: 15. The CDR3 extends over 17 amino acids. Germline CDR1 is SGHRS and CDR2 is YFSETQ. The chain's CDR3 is CASTGASGKGGAGELFF. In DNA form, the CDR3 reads TGCGCCAGCACCGGGGCTAGCGGGAAAGGAGGGGCCGGGGAGCTGTTTTTT.

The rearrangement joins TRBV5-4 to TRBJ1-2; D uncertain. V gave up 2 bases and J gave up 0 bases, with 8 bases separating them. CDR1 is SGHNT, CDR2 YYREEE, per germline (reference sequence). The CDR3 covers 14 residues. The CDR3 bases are TGTGCCAGCAGCTTCCGCCCAACTAACTATGGCTACACCTTC. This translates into CASSFRPTNYGYTF.

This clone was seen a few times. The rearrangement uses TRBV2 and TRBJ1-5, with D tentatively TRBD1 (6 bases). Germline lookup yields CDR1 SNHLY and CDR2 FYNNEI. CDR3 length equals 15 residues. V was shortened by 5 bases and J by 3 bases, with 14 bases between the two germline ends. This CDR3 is CASSSPGTLNQPQHF. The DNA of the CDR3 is TGTGCCAGCAGTTCCCCCGGGACACTCAATCAGCCCCAGCATTTT.